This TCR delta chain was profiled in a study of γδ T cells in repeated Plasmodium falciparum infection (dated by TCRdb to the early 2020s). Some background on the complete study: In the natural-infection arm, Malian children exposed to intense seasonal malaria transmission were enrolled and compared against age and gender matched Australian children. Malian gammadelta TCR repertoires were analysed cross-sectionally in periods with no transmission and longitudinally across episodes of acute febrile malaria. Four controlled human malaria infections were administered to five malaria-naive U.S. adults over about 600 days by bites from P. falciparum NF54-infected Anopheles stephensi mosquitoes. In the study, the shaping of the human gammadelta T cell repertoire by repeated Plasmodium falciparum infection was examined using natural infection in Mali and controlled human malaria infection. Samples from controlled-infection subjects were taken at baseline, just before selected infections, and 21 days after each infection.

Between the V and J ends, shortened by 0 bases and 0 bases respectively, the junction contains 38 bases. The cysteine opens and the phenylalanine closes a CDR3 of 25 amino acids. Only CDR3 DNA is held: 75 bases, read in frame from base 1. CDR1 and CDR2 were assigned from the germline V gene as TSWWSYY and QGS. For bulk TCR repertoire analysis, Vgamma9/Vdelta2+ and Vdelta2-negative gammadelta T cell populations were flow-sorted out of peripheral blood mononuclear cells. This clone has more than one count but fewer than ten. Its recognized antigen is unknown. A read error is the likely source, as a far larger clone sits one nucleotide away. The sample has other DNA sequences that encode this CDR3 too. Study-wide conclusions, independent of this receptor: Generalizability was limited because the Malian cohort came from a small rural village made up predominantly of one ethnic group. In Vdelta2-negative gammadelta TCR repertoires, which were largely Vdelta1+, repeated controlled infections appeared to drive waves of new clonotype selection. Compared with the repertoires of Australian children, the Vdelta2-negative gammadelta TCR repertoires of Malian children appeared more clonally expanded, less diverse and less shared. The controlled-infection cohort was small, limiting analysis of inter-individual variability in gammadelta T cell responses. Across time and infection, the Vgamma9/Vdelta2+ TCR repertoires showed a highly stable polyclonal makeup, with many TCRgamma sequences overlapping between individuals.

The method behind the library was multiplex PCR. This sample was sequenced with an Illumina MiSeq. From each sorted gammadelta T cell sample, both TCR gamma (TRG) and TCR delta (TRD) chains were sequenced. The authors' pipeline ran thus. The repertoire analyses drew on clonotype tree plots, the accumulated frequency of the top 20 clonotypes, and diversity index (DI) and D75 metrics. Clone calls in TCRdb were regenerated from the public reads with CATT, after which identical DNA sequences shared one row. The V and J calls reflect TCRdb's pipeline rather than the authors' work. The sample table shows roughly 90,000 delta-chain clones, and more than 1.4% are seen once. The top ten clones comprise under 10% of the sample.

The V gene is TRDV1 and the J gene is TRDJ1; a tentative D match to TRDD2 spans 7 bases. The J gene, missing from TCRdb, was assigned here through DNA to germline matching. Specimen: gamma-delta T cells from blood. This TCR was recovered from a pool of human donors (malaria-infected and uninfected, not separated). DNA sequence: TGTGCTCTTGGGGAACTTCACCCCCGACCTTCCTTAGGATACTCAAACGAGTCAGACACCGATAAACTCATCTTT. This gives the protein CALGELHPRPSLGYSNESDTDKLIF.